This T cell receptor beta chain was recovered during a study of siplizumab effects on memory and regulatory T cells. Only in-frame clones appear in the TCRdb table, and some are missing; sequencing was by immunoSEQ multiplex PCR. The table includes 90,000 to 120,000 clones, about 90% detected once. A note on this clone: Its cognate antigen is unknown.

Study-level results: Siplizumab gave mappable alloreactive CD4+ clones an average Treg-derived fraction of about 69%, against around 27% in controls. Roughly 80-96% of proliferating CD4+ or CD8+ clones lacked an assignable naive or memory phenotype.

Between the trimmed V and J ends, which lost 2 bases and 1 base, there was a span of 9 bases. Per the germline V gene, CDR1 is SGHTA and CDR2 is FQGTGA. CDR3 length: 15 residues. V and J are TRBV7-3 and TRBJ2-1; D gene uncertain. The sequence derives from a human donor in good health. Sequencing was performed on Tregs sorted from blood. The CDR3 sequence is CASSLSVGSYNEQFF. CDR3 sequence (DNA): TGTGCCAGCAGCTTATCCGTGGGTTCCTACAATGAGCAGTTCTTC.